This T cell receptor (beta chain) was found in a study of T cells in localized non-small cell lung cancer. Findings of the study overall: Out of the top 100 tumor clones, a median around 50 were seen in adjacent lung.

In regard to this clone: Antigen: not known.

The CDR3 consists of 11 residues. Germline V gene sequence: CDR1 MNHEY, CDR2 SVGAGI. Trimming took off 7 bases at V and 10 bases at J, with 13 bases between the two ends. The data were produced by immunoSEQ multiplex PCR, yet TCRdb's version contains in-frame clones alone and is incomplete. This table holds roughly 39,000 clones, about 91% found once. The sequence came from a woman aged 40-75 years with stage II lung adenocarcinoma. This chain joins TRBV6-5 and TRBJ2-5; no firm D call. Source: PBMCs, taken before any cancer treatment. CDR3 protein: CASTSWPRQYF. The CDR3 DNA reads TGTGCCAGCACCTCGTGGCCCCGCCAGTACTTC.